The 19 T cell receptor beta chains reported below all come from one sample, sequenced in a study of beta chain features in type 1 diabetes. Expressed TCRB transcripts were sequenced after all isolated RNA was converted to cDNA. Profiled with immunoSEQ multiplex PCR; TCRdb holds only in-frame clones, not every one. The sample comprises 110,000 to 150,000 clones, over 8% of which are singletons, and 0.65% rests with the top ten. Sample: central memory CD4+ T cells from blood. The receptor source for this set is a woman aged 40 to 50 in good health.

The rearrangement joins TRBV5-8 to TRBJ2-5; D is perhaps TRBD2 (5 bases). There are 12 residues in the CDR3. V lost 0 bases, J lost 10 bases, and 10 bases lay in between. Germline CDR1 SGHTS, CDR2 YDEGEE. DNA of the CDR3: TGTGCCAGCAGCTTGGGTTCTGGGAGCCAGTACTTC. Its translation: CASSLGSGSQYF.

This clone came up a few times. The chain combines TRBV11-2 with TRBJ2-1, with 7 bases lining up with TRBD1. The germline gives CDR1 SGHAT, CDR2 FQNNGV. J was trimmed by 8 bases and V by 5 bases; bases with no gene match: 3. This CDR3 has 12 amino acids. This CDR3 reads CASSPTGDEQFF. CDR3 in DNA: TGTGCCAGCAGCCCCACAGGGGATGAGCAGTTCTTC.

The CDR3 loop reads CASSYYGSSYEQYF. In DNA form, the CDR3 reads TGTGCCAGCAGTTACTACGGGAGCTCCTACGAGCAGTACTTC. This chain uses TRBV6-5 with TRBJ2-7, with D possibly being TRBD2 (6 bases). From germline, CDR1 is MNHEY and CDR2 SVGAGI. V lost 1 base to trimming and J lost 0 bases, with 7 bases between them. The CDR3 spans 14 residues.

The rearrangement links TRBV19 to TRBJ1-2; D is ambiguous. CDR1 and CDR2 from the germline V gene are LNHDA and SQIVND (reference sequence). The CDR3 sequence is 13 residues long. V was trimmed by 8 bases and J by 6 bases, leaving 16 bases between them. The CDR3 loop reads CASSIPWGDGYTF. The CDR3 bases are TGTGCCAGTTCAATCCCTTGGGGAGATGGCTACACCTTC.

This clone was seen only a few times. This chain joins TRBV5-4 and TRBJ1-2; D is undetermined. Germline V gene data show CDR1 as SGHNT and CDR2 as YYREEE (reference sequence). The CDR3 extends over 13 amino acids. Trimming pared 3 bases from V and 4 bases from J, leaving 10 bases between. As DNA, the CDR3 is TGTGCCAGCAGCTACGACAAGGTCTATGGCTACACCTTC. The encoded protein is CASSYDKVYGYTF.

The V and J genes are TRBV4-1 and TRBJ1-1; no firm D call. Germline V gene sequence: CDR1 MGHRA, CDR2 YSYEKL. This CDR3 comprises 15 residues. The V end was cut by 1 base, the J end by 1 base, with 10 bases between. CDR3 protein: CASSQGAWQNTEAFF. The CDR3 DNA reads TGCGCCAGCAGCCAAGGGGCGTGGCAGAACACTGAAGCTTTCTTT.

This clone was detected a few times. The genes are TRBV6-5 and TRBJ1-1; D is uncertain. Germline CDR1 is MNHEY and CDR2 is SVGAGI. V lost 6 bases to trimming and J lost 5 bases, with 19 bases between them. CDR3 length equals 15 residues. CDR3 nucleotide sequence: TGTGCCAGCAGCCCTCAACTGCCGTATCTGACTGAAGCTTTCTTT. It encodes CASSPQLPYLTEAFF.

As regards this clone: At the DNA level, this CDR3 is encoded by other sequences in the same sample as well. The V and J genes are TRBV7-2 and TRBJ2-5, with a possible D match to TRBD1 (5 bases). CDR1 is SGHTA, CDR2 FQGNSA, per germline. V dropped 1 base and J dropped 2 bases, with 11 bases sitting between them. The CDR3 extends over 15 amino acids. CDR3 protein: CASSLDRNPQETQYF. The CDR3 bases are TGTGCCAGCAGCTTAGACAGGAATCCGCAAGAGACCCAGTACTTC.

The sample holds a few counts of this clone. The V gene is TRBV6-5, the J gene TRBJ1-3, with D uncertain. The length of the CDR3 is 13 residues. V was trimmed by 8 bases and J by 0 bases, leaving 8 bases between them. The germline V gene has CDR1 MNHEY and CDR2 SVGAGI. Here the CDR3 DNA reads TGTGCCAGCGTCTCGGGCTCTGGAAACACCATATATTTT. Translation: CASVSGSGNTIYF.

V is TRBV5-1 and J is TRBJ2-5; D possibly corresponds to TRBD2 (6 bases). Germline V gene sequence: CDR1 SGHRS, CDR2 YFSETQ. This CDR3 spans 15 amino acids. V was pared by 6 bases and J by 4 bases, with 19 bases between. The CDR3 sequence: CASKLVGSGGETQYF. CDR3 nucleotide sequence: TGCGCCAGCAAGCTTGTCGGGTCCGGGGGAGAGACCCAGTACTTC.

Only a few counts were recorded for this clone. CDR3 loop: CASSGPGREETQYF. The CDR3 DNA is TGTGCCAGCAGCGGGCCGGGAAGAGAAGAGACCCAGTACTTC. V gene TRBV7-8 combines with J gene TRBJ2-5; D perhaps matches TRBD2 (5 bases). V shed 5 bases and J shed 3 bases, with 13 bases lying between them. CDR3 length: 14 residues. Germline V lookup: CDR1 SGHVS, CDR2 FQNEAQ. The full variable domain, its missing parts supplied by reference TRBV7-8 and TRBJ2-5, is GAGVSQSPRYKVAKRGQDVALRCDPISGHVSLFWYQQALGQGPEFLTYFQNEAQLDKSGLPSDRFFAERPEGSVSTLKIQRTQQEDSAVYLCASSGPGREETQYFGPGTRLLVL.

The table lists this clone with a few counts. CDR3: CASTTSGLSTDTQYF. CDR3 coding DNA: TGTGCCAGCACCACTAGCGGCCTAAGCACAGATACGCAGTATTTT. This chain connects TRBV6-6 to TRBJ2-3; 8 bases are shared with TRBD2. The CDR3 is made up of 15 amino acids. V was clipped by 7 bases and J by 0 bases; unmatched bases: 6. Germline loops: CDR1 MNHNY, CDR2 SVGAGI (reference sequence).

The chain carries TRBV6-5 and TRBJ2-3; tentative D call: TRBD1 (5 bases). Germline CDR1 is MNHEY and CDR2 is SVGAGI. V was shortened by 6 bases and J by 3 bases, with 13 bases between the two germline ends. This CDR3 region has 14 residues. CDR3 in amino acids: CASRDQGWTDTQYF. CDR3 sequence (DNA): TGTGCCAGCAGGGATCAGGGTTGGACAGATACGCAGTATTTT.

This clone was counted a few times. The chain employs TRBV19 and TRBJ2-7, with D perhaps matching TRBD1 (6 bases). The CDR3 spans 13 residues. Germline CDR1 LNHDA, CDR2 SQIVND (reference sequence). Between the trimmed V and J ends, which lost 5 bases and 3 bases, there was a span of 11 bases. The CDR3 DNA sequence: TGTGCCAGTAGTCCCTTGACAGGCTACGAGCAGTACTTC. As protein: CASSPLTGYEQYF.

Only a few counts were recorded for this clone. The chain uses TRBV6-1 and TRBJ2-5; TRBD1 is a possible D gene (5 bases). V was trimmed by 2 bases and J by 5 bases, leaving 18 bases between them. Germline CDR1 MNHNS, CDR2 SASEGT. This CDR3 comprises 16 residues. The CDR3 sequence: CASSETRQWGMETQYF. DNA for the CDR3: TGTGCCAGCAGTGAAACCAGACAGTGGGGTATGGAGACCCAGTACTTC.

The rearrangement uses TRBV28 and TRBJ2-7, with TRBD2 as a possible D gene (6 bases). V was trimmed by 4 bases and J by 6 bases, leaving 13 bases between them. There are 13 residues in the CDR3. Germline assignment: CDR1 MDHEN and CDR2 SYDVKM. In DNA, the CDR3 is TGTGCCAGCAGTTCGCGGGGATTGCGCGAGCAGTACTTC. Its translation is CASSSRGLREQYF.

This clone was counted only a few times. The chain uses TRBV7-2 and TRBJ2-2, with 7 nucleotides matching TRBD2. The CDR3 sequence is 16 residues long. Germline CDR1 SGHTA, CDR2 FQGNSA. The V gene end was trimmed by 6 bases and the J gene end by 6 bases; junction bases not matched to a gene: 13. This chain's CDR3 is CASRPIGEGFPGELFF. DNA for the CDR3: TGTGCCAGCAGACCTATCGGGGAGGGTTTCCCCGGGGAGCTGTTTTTT. Full variable domain (outside the CDR3, taken from reference TRBV7-2 and TRBJ2-2): GAGVSQSPSNKVTEKGKDVELRCDPISGHTALYWYRQSLGQGLEFLIYFQGNSAPDKSGLPSDRFSAERTGGSVSTLTIQRTQQEDSAVYLCASRPIGEGFPGELFFGEGSRLTVL.

V usage is TRBV2 and J usage is TRBJ2-7, with TRBD2 matching over 7 bases. The length of the CDR3 is 12 residues. CDR1 and CDR2 (germline): SNHLY, FYNNEI. DNA for the CDR3: TGTGCTCTAGCGGCGGACGGCTACGAGCAGTACTTC. Translating it yields CALAADGYEQYF.

This rearrangement joins TRBV27 to TRBJ1-2, with 12 positions matching TRBD1. Germline V gene lookup returns CDR1 MNHEY and CDR2 SMNVEV (reference sequence). V dropped 6 bases and J dropped 7; count of bases not matched to a gene: 6. The CDR3 covers 14 residues. The CDR3: CASRPGQGASGYTF. CDR3 nucleotides: TGTGCCAGCAGGCCGGGACAGGGGGCGTCTGGCTACACCTTC.